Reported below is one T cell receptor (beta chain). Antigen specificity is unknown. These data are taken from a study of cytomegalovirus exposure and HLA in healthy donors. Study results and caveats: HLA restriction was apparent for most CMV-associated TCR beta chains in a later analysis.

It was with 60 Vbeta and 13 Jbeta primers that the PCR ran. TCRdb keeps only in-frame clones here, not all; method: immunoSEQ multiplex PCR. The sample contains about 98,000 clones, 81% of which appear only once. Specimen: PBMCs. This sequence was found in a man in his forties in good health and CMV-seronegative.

CDR3 protein: CASRLTGTEQYF. CDR3 coding DNA: TGTGCCAGCAGGCTAACAGGGACCGAGCAGTACTTC. The J gene is TRBJ2-7, the V gene TRBV2; D possibly corresponds to TRBD1 (6 bases). V lost 6 bases, J lost 6 bases, and 12 bases lay in between. CDR1 is SNHLY and CDR2 is FYNNEI in the germline V gene. The CDR3 loop spans 12 amino acids.